Presented here are 20 T cell receptor beta chains from one specimen sequenced in a study of vaccination and CD4 T cells after COVID-19. Antigens for these TCRs are unknown. As to treatment: roughly 10-day PBMC culture with coronavirus spike peptide pools or control peptides (ViraFEST assay). Cultured CD4+ T cell DNA was sequenced using the Oncomine TCR Beta short-read assay. TCRdb used MiXCR to reprocess the PCR reads, holding one entry per CDR3 protein. Of around 13,000 distinct CDR3 sequences in the sample, more than 45% were seen once. The specimen sequenced was CD4+ T cells from blood, cultured in vitro. The receptors come from a human donor who had recovered from COVID-19.

This rearrangement joins TRBV19 to TRBJ2-3; 12 positions match TRBD2. The germline V gene has CDR1 LNHDA and CDR2 SQIVND (reference sequence). CDR3 length: 17 amino acids. V was clipped by 9 bases and J by 2 bases; unmatched bases: 12. The CDR3 spells CASNLAGGTPITDTQYF. Here the CDR3 DNA reads TGTGCCAGCAACCTAGCGGGAGGGACACCCATCACAGATACGCAGTATTTT.

The table lists this clonotype with a few counts. The chain joins TRBV5-1 to TRBJ1-2; the D gene is possibly TRBD1 (6 bases). The CDR3 runs to 14 residues. Germline CDR1 and CDR2: SGHRS and YFSETQ. V was clipped by 2 bases and J by 8 bases, with 16 bases between them. CDR3 DNA sequence: TGCGCCAGCAGCTTACCGGGACAATCGAGCGGCTACACCTTC. This translates into CASSLPGQSSGYTF.

This clonotype came up a few times. The chain links TRBV7-8 to TRBJ2-4; D gene uncertain. The CDR3 sequence is 14 residues long. Germline V lookup: CDR1 SGHVS, CDR2 FQNEAQ. Between the trimmed V and J ends, which lost 1 base and 1 base, there was a span of 5 bases. DNA of the CDR3: TGTGCCAGCAGCTTAGGGGTTGCCAAAAACATTCAGTACTTC. It is translated as CASSLGVAKNIQYF.

The chain uses TRBV28 and TRBJ1-5, with D unresolved. The V gene's germline CDR1 is MDHEN and CDR2 SYDVKM. V was cut by 2 bases and J by 0 bases, with 11 bases left in between. The CDR3 totals 16 residues. CDR3 nucleotides: TGTGCCAGCAGTTTAAGGTCGGGGTCTAGCAATCAGCCCCAGCATTTT. This codes for CASSLRSGSSNQPQHF.

J is TRBJ1-6 and V is TRBV12-3 or TRBV12-4; possibly TRBD1 for D (5 bases). The CDR3 contains 15 residues. The ends were cut back, 5 bases at V and 7 bases at J, with 15 bases in the middle. The CDR3 reads CASSPWAGLNSPLHF. CDR3 nucleotide sequence: TGTGCCAGCAGTCCCTGGGCAGGGTTGAATTCACCCCTCCACTTT.

In nucleotides, the CDR3 is TGTGCCAGCAGGATGGGACAGGACTATTTGCTAGCCAAAAACATTCAGTACTTC. Translation: CASRMGQDYLLAKNIQYF. The chain has TRBV6-1 and TRBJ2-4, with 8 bases identical to TRBD1. CDR1 MNHNS and CDR2 SASEGT come from the germline V gene. The CDR3 runs 18 residues. V was clipped by 6 bases and J by 0 bases; unmatched bases: 13.

This sequence joins TRBV10-3 and TRBJ2-3, with D tentatively TRBD2 (5 bases). The V gene lost 0 bases and the J gene lost 7 bases, with 17 bases spanning the gap. The CDR3 is 16 residues long. Germline CDR1 is ENHRY and CDR2 is SYGVKD. The chain's CDR3 is CAISESSGSTVNTQYF. Written as DNA, the CDR3 is TGTGCCATCAGTGAGTCGTCGGGATCGACCGTAAATACGCAGTATTTT.

In this sample, this clonotype is hyperexpanded. This chain uses TRBV7-3 with TRBJ2-2; 9 bases map to TRBD1. CDR1 and CDR2 (germline): SGHTA, FQGTGA. Trimming took 2 bases from V and 2 from J; bases not matched to a gene: 3. This CDR3 has 16 residues. The DNA for the CDR3 is TGTGCCAGCAGCTTAGGGGGACAGGGCAACACCGGGGAGCTGTTTTTT. Its translation: CASSLGGQGNTGELFF.

This clonotype is medium-sized. As DNA, the CDR3 is TGTGCCAGCAGCTTGGGACAGGCTACTAACTATGGCTACACCTTC. Amino acids: CASSLGQATNYGYTF. This chain joins TRBV5-8 and TRBJ1-2; a possible D gene is TRBD1 (6 bases). Germline CDR1 and CDR2: SGHTS and YDEGEE. This CDR3 contains 15 residues. With 0 bases removed from V and 0 bases from J, the gap between germline ends came to 9 bases.

The V call is TRBV20-1, the J call TRBJ1-2; 10 bases are shared with TRBD1. The CDR3 is made up of 12 amino acids. J lost 12 bases, V lost 6 bases, and 10 bases had no gene match. Germline CDR1 reads DFQATT; CDR2 reads SNEGSKA (reference sequence). The CDR3, as DNA: TGCAGTGCCAGGACAGGGGGAGCGTCTCACACCTTC. Translated, it gives CSARTGGASHTF.

The chain links TRBV10-1 to TRBJ2-1, with 9 bases lining up with TRBD2. This CDR3 is 16 amino acids long. With 2 bases clipped from V and 4 bases from J, the junction kept 6 bases outside the gene matches. CDR1 is WNHNN, CDR2 SYGVQD, per germline (reference sequence). CDR3 protein: CASSEGRLAVYNEQFF. Written as DNA, the CDR3 is TGCGCCAGCAGTGAGGGCCGACTAGCGGTATACAATGAGCAGTTCTTC.

This clonotype was detected once. The chain links TRBV10-2 to TRBJ2-7; TRBD2 is a possible D gene (6 bases). V lost 4 bases and J 3 bases, leaving 7 bases between the germline ends. CDR3 size: 12 residues. CDR1 and CDR2 from the germline V gene are WSHSY and SAAADI. The CDR3 DNA reads as TGCGCCAGCAGTGGGCGGGGCTACGAGCAGTACTTC. This codes for CASSGRGYEQYF.

CDR3 residues: CASSFGGASGSNEQYF. CDR3 DNA sequence: TGTGCCAGCAGTTTCGGTGGTGCTAGCGGGAGCAACGAGCAGTACTTC. V gene TRBV28 combines with J gene TRBJ2-7; 10 bases map to TRBD2. The germline V gene encodes CDR1 MDHEN and CDR2 SYDVKM. The J segment lost 5 bases and the V segment lost 3 bases, leaving 10 bases of the junction unmatched. The CDR3 extends over 16 amino acids.

This clonotype was seen only a few times. A junction end diverges from the germline sequence, so it may reflect a read error. The rearrangement joins TRBV7-7 to TRBJ2-3; 10 nucleotides align to TRBD2. There are 16 residues in the CDR3. Germline values: CDR1 SSHAT, CDR2 FNYEAQ (reference sequence). The CDR3 protein is CASSLAPSGRADTQYF. The CDR3 DNA follows: TGTGCTAGCAGCTTAGCGCCTAGCGGGAGAGCAGATACGCAGTATTTT.

The rearrangement uses TRBV6-5 and TRBJ2-7, with TRBD1 as a possible D gene (5 bases). Germline-derived CDR1 and CDR2 are MNHEY and SVGAGI. The V end lost 0 bases, the J end lost 2 bases, and 8 bases lay between the germline ends. There are 14 residues in the CDR3. The CDR3 is CASSYSQGTYEQYF. CDR3 sequence (DNA): TGTGCCAGCAGTTACTCGCAGGGAACCTACGAGCAGTACTTC.

The chain combines TRBV5-4 with TRBJ2-2, with D perhaps TRBD2 (6 bases). This CDR3 has 15 residues. V was pared by 4 bases and J by 3 bases, with 13 bases between. Germline values: CDR1 SGHNT, CDR2 YYREEE (reference sequence). In nucleotides, the CDR3 is TGTGCCAGCAGCCCCGGAGGGCCGGACACCGGGGAGCTGTTTTTT. It encodes CASSPGGPDTGELFF.

This clonotype was detected a few times. The chain recombines TRBV7-2 with TRBJ1-6; TRBD1 matches at 8 bases. CDR1 SGHTA and CDR2 FQGNSA come from the germline V gene. The CDR3 loop spans 16 amino acids. Unmatched junction bases numbered 10, after V lost 5 bases and J lost 7 bases. The CDR3 region has the DNA TGTGCCAGCAGCCTCACAGGGGGTCTCGTGAATTCACCCCTCCACTTT. Protein: CASSLTGGLVNSPLHF.

In this sample, this clonotype turned up a few times. This sequence joins TRBV10-1 and TRBJ1-2; tentative D call: TRBD1 (6 bases). The CDR3 totals 13 residues. Germline lookup yields CDR1 WNHNN and CDR2 SYGVQD (reference sequence). Trimming stripped 5 bases from V and 8 bases from J, with 15 bases between. The CDR3 nucleotides read TGCGCCAGCAGTCGGGACATGGCTCGGGGCTACACCTTC. It codes for CASSRDMARGYTF.

There are a few counts of this clonotype. The chain combines TRBV14 with TRBJ1-1; D is possibly TRBD1 (6 bases). CDR1 and CDR2 (germline): SGHDN, FVKESK. V was clipped by 4 bases and J by 4 bases, with 13 bases between them. This CDR3 contains 14 residues. DNA of the CDR3: TGTGCCAGCAGCCGGAGTCTGACAGGCACTGAAGCTTTCTTT. It codes for CASSRSLTGTEAFF.

This clonotype was observed a handful of times. The chain is built from TRBV6-1 and TRBJ2-2, with D perhaps matching TRBD1 (6 bases). CDR1 and CDR2 (germline): MNHNS, SASEGT. V lost 6 bases and J 0 bases, leaving 11 bases between the germline ends. The CDR3 covers 15 residues. The CDR3 region is CASSRQDPNTGELFF. In nucleotides, the CDR3 is TGTGCCAGCAGCCGACAGGACCCGAACACCGGGGAGCTGTTTTTT.